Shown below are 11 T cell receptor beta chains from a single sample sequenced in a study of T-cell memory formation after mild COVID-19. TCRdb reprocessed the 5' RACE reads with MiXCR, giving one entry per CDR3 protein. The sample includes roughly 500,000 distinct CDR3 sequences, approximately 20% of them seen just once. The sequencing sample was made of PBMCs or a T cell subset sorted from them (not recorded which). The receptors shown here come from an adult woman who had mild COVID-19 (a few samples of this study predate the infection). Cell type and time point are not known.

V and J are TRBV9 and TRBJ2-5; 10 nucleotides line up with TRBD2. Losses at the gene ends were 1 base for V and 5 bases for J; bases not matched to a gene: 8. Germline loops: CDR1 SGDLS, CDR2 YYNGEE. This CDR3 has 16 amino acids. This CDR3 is CASSVWSGGAVETQYF. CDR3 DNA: TGTGCCAGCAGCGTATGGAGCGGGGGGGCGGTTGAGACCCAGTACTTC.

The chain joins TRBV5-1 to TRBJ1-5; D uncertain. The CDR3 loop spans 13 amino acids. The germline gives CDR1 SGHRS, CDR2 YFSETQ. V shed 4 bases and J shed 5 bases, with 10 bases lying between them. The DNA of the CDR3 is TGCGCCAGCAGCCTTGAAGGCCATCAGCCCCAGCATTTT. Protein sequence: CASSLEGHQPQHF.

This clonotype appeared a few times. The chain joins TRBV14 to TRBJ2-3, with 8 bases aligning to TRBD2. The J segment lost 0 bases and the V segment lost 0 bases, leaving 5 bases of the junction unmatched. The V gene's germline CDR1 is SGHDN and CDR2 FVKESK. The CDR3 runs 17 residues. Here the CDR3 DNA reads TGTGCCAGCAGCCAAGATTGGGCTAGCGGGAGCACAGATACGCAGTATTTT. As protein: CASSQDWASGSTDTQYF.

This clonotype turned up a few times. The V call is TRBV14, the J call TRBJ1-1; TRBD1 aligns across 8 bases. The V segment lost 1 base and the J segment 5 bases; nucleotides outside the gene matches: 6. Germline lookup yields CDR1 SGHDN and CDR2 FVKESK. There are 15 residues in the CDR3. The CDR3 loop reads CASSQGEQGVTEAFF. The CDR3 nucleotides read TGTGCCAGCAGCCAAGGAGAACAGGGGGTAACTGAAGCTTTCTTT.

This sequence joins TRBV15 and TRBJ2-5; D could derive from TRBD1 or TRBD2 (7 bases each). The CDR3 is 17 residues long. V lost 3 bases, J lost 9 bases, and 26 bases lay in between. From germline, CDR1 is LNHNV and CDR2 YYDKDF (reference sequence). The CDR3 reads CATSSLWGGERDRAQYF. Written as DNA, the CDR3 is TGTGCCACCAGCAGCCTTTGGGGAGGGGAACGAGACAGGGCCCAGTACTTC.

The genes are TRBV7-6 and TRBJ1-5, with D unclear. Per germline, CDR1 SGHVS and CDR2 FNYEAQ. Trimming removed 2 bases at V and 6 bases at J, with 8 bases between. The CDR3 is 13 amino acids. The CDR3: CASSLNLRQPQHF. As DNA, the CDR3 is TGTGCCAGCAGCTTAAACCTTCGTCAGCCCCAGCATTTT. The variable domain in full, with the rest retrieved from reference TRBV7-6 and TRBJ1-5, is GAGVSQSPRYKVTKRGQDVALRCDPISGHVSLYWYRQALGQGPEFLTYFNYEAQQDKSGLPNDRFSAERPEGSISTLTIQRTEQRDSAMYRCASSLNLRQPQHFGDGTRLSIL.

The CDR3 coding sequence is TGTGCCTGGAGTGTAATGGGCAGTGGGGCAGATACGCAGTATTTT. As protein: CAWSVMGSGADTQYF. This sequence joins TRBV30 and TRBJ2-3; no clear D gene. CDR1 is GTSNPN and CDR2 is SVGIG in the germline V gene (reference sequence). CDR3 length equals 15 residues. V lost 0 bases and J lost 4, with 14 bases in between.

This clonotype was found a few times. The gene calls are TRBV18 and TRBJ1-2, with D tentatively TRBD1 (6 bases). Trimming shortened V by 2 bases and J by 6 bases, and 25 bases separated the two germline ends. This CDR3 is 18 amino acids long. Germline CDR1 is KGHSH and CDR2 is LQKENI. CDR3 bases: TGTGCCAGCTCACCAGGCCTATGGCGGGGGCCTGAGGCCGATGGCTACACCTTC. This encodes CASSPGLWRGPEADGYTF.

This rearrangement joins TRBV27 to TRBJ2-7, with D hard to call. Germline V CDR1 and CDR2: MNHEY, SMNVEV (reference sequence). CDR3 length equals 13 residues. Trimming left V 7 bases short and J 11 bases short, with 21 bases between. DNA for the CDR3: TGTGCCAGCACCAACGCGAACCTTCCGGTGGAGTACTTC. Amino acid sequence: CASTNANLPVEYF.

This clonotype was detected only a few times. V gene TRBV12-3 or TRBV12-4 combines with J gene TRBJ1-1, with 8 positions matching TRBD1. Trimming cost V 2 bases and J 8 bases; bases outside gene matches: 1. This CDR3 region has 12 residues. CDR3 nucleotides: TGTGCCAGCAGTTTATGGGACAGGGAAGCTTTCTTT. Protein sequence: CASSLWDREAFF.

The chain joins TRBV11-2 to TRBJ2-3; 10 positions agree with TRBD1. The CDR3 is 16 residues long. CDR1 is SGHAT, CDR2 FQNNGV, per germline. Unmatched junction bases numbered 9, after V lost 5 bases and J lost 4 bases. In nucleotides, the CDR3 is TGTGCCAGCAGCCCAGCCCTAGGACAGGGGGCAGATACGCAGTATTTT. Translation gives CASSPALGQGADTQYF.